A selection of T cell receptor beta chains follows, all from one sample in a study of shared clonotypes between healthy human individuals. Profiled with immunoSEQ multiplex PCR; TCRdb holds only in-frame clones, not every one. The data contain 950,000 to 1,300,000 clones, approximately 72% of them singletons. Sequencing used memory CD4+ T cells sorted from blood. Receptors were obtained from a man younger than 35 in good health. Each CDR3 is given with its conserved first and last residue. D genes are given only for firm matches. Size is stated for part of the rows, as once, few or many counts, or as a class when the clone is expanded.

v_gene	abundance	d_gene	j_gene	len	CDR3aa	CDR3nt
TRBV10-1	NA	NA	TRBJ1-1	13	CASSGQLNTEAFF	TGCGCCAGCAGCGGACAGCTGAACACTGAAGCTTTCTTT
TRBV5-6	few	NA	TRBJ2-2	15	CASSRWSANTGELFF	TGTGCCAGCAGCCGGTGGTCCGCGAACACCGGGGAGCTGTTTTTT
TRBV5-1	few	NA	TRBJ2-5	12	CASSLRVGEQYF	TGCGCCAGCAGCTTGAGGGTGGGAGAGCAGTACTTC
TRBV4-1	few	NA	TRBJ1-1	14	CASSQGPGYTEAFF	TGCGCCAGCAGCCAAGGTCCGGGCTACACTGAAGCTTTCTTT
TRBV19	NA	NA	TRBJ2-5	13	CASSIGVVETQYF	TGTGCCAGTAGTATTGGGGTGGTGGAGACCCAGTACTTC
TRBV28	NA	TRBD1	TRBJ2-7	13	CASTDRASYEQYF	TGTGCCAGCACGGACAGGGCCTCCTACGAGCAGTACTTC
TRBV9	NA	TRBD2	TRBJ2-1	15	CASSVGLAGYNEQFF	TGTGCCAGCAGCGTAGGGCTAGCGGGTTACAATGAGCAGTTCTTC
TRBV13	NA	NA	TRBJ2-6	19	CASSRKGLQGAAGANVLTF	TGTGCCAGCAGCCGTAAGGGGTTACAGGGCGCAGCTGGGGCCAACGTCCTGACTTTC
TRBV30	NA	NA	TRBJ1-1	14	CAWSVDFRGTEAFF	TGTGCCTGGAGTGTTGATTTTAGGGGCACTGAAGCTTTCTTT
TRBV27	NA	NA	TRBJ2-1	13	CASSSNSWGEQFF	TGTGCCAGCAGTTCCAATAGCTGGGGTGAGCAGTTCTTC
TRBV7-3	NA	TRBD2	TRBJ2-3	17	CASSLNTGTSGGNTQYF	TGTGCCAGCAGCTTAAATACCGGGACTAGCGGGGGTAATACGCAGTATTTT
TRBV10-3	NA	NA	TRBJ2-7	14	CAISGTAVSYEQYF	TGTGCCATCAGTGGGACGGCAGTATCCTACGAGCAGTACTTC
TRBV7-2	NA	NA	TRBJ2-5	15	CASSLDILKQETQYF	TGTGCCAGCAGCTTAGACATCTTAAAGCAAGAGACCCAGTACTTC
TRBV7-2	NA	TRBD2	TRBJ2-5	17	CASSRTLSGGAEETQYF	TGTGCCAGCAGCCGAACTCTTAGCGGGGGGGCCGAAGAGACCCAGTACTTC
TRBV11-2	once	NA	TRBJ2-2	15	CASSLRGLDTGELFF	TGTGCCAGCAGCTTACGGGGATTGGACACCGGGGAGCTGTTTTTT
TRBV30	NA	NA	TRBJ2-7	12	CAWSVAAYEQYF	TGTGCCTGGAGTGTAGCTGCCTACGAGCAGTACTTC
TRBV7-2	NA	NA	TRBJ2-2	16	CASSPRASANTGELFF	TGTGCCAGCAGCCCCCGAGCGAGCGCGAACACCGGGGAGCTGTTTTTT
TRBV5-6	NA	NA	TRBJ1-3	13	CAARPPSGNTIYF	TGTGCCGCCCGGCCTCCCAGTGGAAACACCATATATTTT
TRBV7-8	few	NA	TRBJ2-5	14	CASSSSTVKETQYF	TGTGCCAGCAGCTCCTCAACAGTTAAAGAGACCCAGTACTTC
TRBV19	NA	TRBD2	TRBJ2-7	14	CASSNGLAEGEQYF	TGTGCCAGTAGTAACGGGCTAGCGGAGGGGGAGCAGTACTTC
TRBV10-1	NA	NA	TRBJ1-5	15	CASSPGSGSNQPQHF	TGCGCCAGCAGTCCGGGTTCCGGGAGCAATCAGCCCCAGCATTTT
TRBV2	NA	TRBD1	TRBJ2-2	15	CASRRGQVLTGELFF	TGTGCCAGCAGACGCGGACAGGTGCTCACCGGGGAGCTGTTTTTT
TRBV5-8	NA	NA	TRBJ2-2	16	CASSLTGMGVTGELFF	TGTGCCAGCAGCTTAACAGGGATGGGGGTCACCGGGGAGCTGTTTTTT
TRBV20-1	NA	TRBD1	TRBJ1-2	10	CSAFTGVYTF	TGCAGTGCTTTCACAGGGGTCTACACCTTC
TRBV7-9	few	NA	TRBJ2-3	13	CASSFTGADTQYF	TGTGCCAGCAGCTTTACGGGGGCAGATACGCAGTATTTT
TRBV30	NA	TRBD2	TRBJ2-5	16	CAWSVQTSGGLETQYF	TGTGCCTGGAGTGTACAGACTAGCGGGGGACTCGAGACCCAGTACTTC
TRBV2	few	NA	TRBJ1-5	13	CASSDFLGGSQHF	TGTGCCAGCAGTGATTTTCTGGGGGGTTCACAGCATTTT
TRBV6-5	NA	NA	TRBJ2-7	15	CASSYGATLSYEQYF	TGTGCCAGCAGTTACGGGGCTACACTCTCCTACGAGCAGTACTTC